This T cell receptor beta chain was captured in a study of blood T cell repertoires in COVID-19. Study-wide context: Specimens from acute and convalescent COVID-19 originated in the United States, Italy and Spain. PBMCs, B-cell-depleted T cells, or T cells provided the cDNA or gDNA that made up the material.

The CDR3 is 16 residues long. V lost 3 bases, J lost 2 bases, and 9 bases stayed unmatched. The germline V gene encodes CDR1 KGHSH and CDR2 LQKENI. Seattle cases were enrolled at active infection and followed longitudinally. Methods used by the authors: For nucleated cells, counts were estimated from reference gene primer amplification. TCRdb's table, derived via immunoSEQ multiplex PCR, lists solely in-frame clones and lacks some. V and J calls and clone size are copied from that table; D and trimming were computed from the DNA. Of around 270,000 clones in the sample, 91% were seen once. The rearrangement uses TRBV18 and TRBJ2-5; TRBD1 agrees at 7 bases. This clonotype was obtained from a person aged 18 to 35 with COVID-19, enrolled during active disease. Sequenced: peripheral blood. CDR3 protein: CASSPMGQTPQETQYF. DNA of the CDR3: TGTGCCAGCTCACCTATGGGACAGACTCCGCAAGAGACCCAGTACTTC. The full variable domain, its missing parts supplied by reference TRBV18 and TRBJ2-5, is NAGVMQNPRHLVRRRGQEARLRCSPMKGHSHVYWYRQLPEEGLKFMVYLQKENIIDESGMPKERFSAEFPKEGPSILRIQQVVRGDSAAYFCASSPMGQTPQETQYFGPGTRLLVL.